This TCR beta chain originates from a study of blood T cells in healthy people across ages. The authors ran a second PCR of about 6 to 12 cycles using a sample-barcoded 5' primer and a J-beta primer mix. TCRdb re-derived calls from the 5' RACE reads in MiXCR, one entry per CDR3 protein. The repertoire has hundreds of thousands of distinct CDR3 sequences, 45% to 65% of them found once; the top ten carry approximately 37%. V lost 7 bases to trimming and J lost 9 bases; unmatched junction nucleotides: 4. Germline V gene lookup returns CDR1 SQVTM and CDR2 ANQGSEA. This CDR3 region has 12 residues. This TCR derives from a man aged 60-69 years in good health. The specimen sequenced was blood. The rearrangement uses TRBV29-1 and TRBJ2-4, with 12 nucleotides matching TRBD1. For the CDR3, the DNA is TGCAGCGCCGGGACAGGGGGCCGCATTCAGTACTTC. Its translation: CSAGTGGRIQYF.